The source of this T cell receptor beta chain is a study of blood T cell repertoires in COVID-19. Across the study: The study drew acute and convalescent COVID-19 samples from the United States, Italy and Spain. Sources were T cells, B-cell-depleted T cells, or PBMCs; the material itself was cDNA or gDNA.

Germline V gives CDR1 LNHDA, CDR2 SQIVND (reference sequence). V lost 6 bases and J lost 7, with 18 bases in between. The CDR3 covers 14 residues. Methods used by the authors: For nucleated cells, counts were estimated from reference gene primer amplification. Method: immunoSEQ multiplex PCR; TCRdb's copy keeps in-frame clones and lacks some. V and J calls and clone size are those listed in that table; D and trimming were worked out from the DNA. The sample carries about 150,000 clones, roughly 78% recorded once. This TCR came from an elderly man with acute or convalescent COVID-19. Input material: peripheral blood. This rearrangement joins TRBV19 to TRBJ2-5, with D tentatively TRBD1 (6 bases). The CDR3 bases are TGTGCCAGTAGCCCCCTGGCTGGGGGCGGGACCCAGTACTTC. It codes for CASSPLAGGGTQYF.